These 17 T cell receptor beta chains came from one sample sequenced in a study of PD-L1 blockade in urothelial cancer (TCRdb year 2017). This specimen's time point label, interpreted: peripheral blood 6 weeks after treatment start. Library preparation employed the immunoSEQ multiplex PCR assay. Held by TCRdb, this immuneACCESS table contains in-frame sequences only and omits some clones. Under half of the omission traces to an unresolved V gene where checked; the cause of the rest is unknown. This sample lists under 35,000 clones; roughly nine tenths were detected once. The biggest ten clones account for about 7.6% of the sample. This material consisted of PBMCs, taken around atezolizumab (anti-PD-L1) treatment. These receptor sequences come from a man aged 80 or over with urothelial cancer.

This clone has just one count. The CDR3 DNA reads TGTGCCTCTAGGGGTTACGAGCAGTACTTC. Translated, it gives CASRGYEQYF. The gene calls are TRBV6-1 and TRBJ2-7; tentatively, D is TRBD1 (5 bases). CDR3 size: 10 residues. Germline CDR1 MNHNS, CDR2 SASEGT. V gave up 11 bases and J gave up 4 bases, with 9 bases separating them.

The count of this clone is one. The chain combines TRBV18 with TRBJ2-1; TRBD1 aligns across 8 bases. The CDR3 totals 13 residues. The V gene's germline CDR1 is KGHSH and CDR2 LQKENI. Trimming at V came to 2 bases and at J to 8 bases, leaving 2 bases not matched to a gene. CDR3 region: CASSPGQGDEQFF. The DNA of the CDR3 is TGTGCCAGCTCACCAGGACAGGGCGATGAGCAGTTCTTC.

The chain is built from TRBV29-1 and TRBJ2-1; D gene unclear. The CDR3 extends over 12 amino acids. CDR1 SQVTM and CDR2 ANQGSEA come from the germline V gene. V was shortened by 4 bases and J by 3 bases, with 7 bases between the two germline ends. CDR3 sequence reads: CSVVGVYNEQFF. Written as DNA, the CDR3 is TGCAGCGTTGTAGGAGTCTACAATGAGCAGTTCTTC.

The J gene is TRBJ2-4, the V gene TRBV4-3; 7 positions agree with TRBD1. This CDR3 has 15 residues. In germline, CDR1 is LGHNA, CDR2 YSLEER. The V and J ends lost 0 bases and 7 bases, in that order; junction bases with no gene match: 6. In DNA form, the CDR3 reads TGCGCCAGCAGCCAAGAGACAGGGTTTGGGAACATTCAGTACTTC. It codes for CASSQETGFGNIQYF.

The CDR3 DNA sequence: TGTGCCTGGAGCTCCGCCGGAGGGAATCAGCCCCAGCATTTT. This sequence encodes CAWSSAGGNQPQHF. The V gene is TRBV30, the J gene TRBJ1-5; D unresolved. The germline V and J ends were trimmed by 3 bases and 4 bases, with 13 bases remaining between them. CDR3 size: 14 residues. The germline V gene has CDR1 GTSNPN and CDR2 SVGIG (reference sequence).

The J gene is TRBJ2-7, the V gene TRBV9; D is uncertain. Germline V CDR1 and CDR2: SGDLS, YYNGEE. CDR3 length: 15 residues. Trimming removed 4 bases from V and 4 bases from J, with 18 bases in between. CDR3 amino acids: CASSPVPRPSYEQYF. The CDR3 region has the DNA TGTGCCAGCAGCCCAGTGCCGAGGCCTTCATACGAGCAGTACTTC.

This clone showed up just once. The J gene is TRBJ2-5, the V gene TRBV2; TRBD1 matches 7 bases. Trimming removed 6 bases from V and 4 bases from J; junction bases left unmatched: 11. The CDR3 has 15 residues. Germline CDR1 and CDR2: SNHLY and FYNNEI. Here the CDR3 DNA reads TGTGCCAGCAGGGATTTACTAGGGGGCCCAGAGACCCAGTACTTC. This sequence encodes CASRDLLGGPETQYF.

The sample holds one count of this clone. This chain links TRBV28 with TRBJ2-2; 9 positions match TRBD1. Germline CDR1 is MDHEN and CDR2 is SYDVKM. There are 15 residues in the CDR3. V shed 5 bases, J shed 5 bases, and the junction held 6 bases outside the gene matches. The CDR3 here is CASSPLGQGTGELFF. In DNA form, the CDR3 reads TGTGCCAGCAGTCCCTTGGGACAGGGTACCGGGGAGCTGTTTTTT.

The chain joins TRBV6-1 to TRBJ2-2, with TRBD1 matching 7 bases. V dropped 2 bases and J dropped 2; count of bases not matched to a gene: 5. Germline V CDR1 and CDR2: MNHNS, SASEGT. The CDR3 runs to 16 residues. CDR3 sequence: CASSEWDSANTGELFF. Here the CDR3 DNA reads TGTGCCAGCAGTGAATGGGACAGCGCCAACACCGGGGAGCTGTTTTTT.

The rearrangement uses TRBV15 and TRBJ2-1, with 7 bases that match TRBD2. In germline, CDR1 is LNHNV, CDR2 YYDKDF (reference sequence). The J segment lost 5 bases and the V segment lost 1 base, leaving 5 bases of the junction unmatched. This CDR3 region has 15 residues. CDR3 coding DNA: TGTGCCACCAGCAGAGGCGGGAGTCGGGACAATGAGCAGTTCTTC. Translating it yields CATSRGGSRDNEQFF.

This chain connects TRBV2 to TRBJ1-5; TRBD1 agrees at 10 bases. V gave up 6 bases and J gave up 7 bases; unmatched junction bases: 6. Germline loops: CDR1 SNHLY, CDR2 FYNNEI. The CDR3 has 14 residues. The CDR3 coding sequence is TGTGCCAGCAGGGGGACAGGGGAATTACAGCCCCAGCATTTT. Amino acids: CASRGTGELQPQHF.

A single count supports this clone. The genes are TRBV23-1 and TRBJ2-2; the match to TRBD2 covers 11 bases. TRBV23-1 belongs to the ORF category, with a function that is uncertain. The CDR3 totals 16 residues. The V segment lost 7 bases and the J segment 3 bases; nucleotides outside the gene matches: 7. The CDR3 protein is CASTKLAGGDTGELFF. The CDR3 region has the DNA TGCGCCAGCACCAAGCTAGCGGGAGGAGACACCGGGGAGCTGTTTTTT.

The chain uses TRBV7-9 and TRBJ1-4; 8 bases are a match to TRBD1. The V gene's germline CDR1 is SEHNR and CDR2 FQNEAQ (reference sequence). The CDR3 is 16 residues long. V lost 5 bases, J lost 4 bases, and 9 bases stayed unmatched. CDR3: CASSPGTGGLNEKLFF. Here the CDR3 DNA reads TGTGCCAGCAGCCCCGGGACAGGCGGGCTTAATGAAAAACTGTTTTTT.

Here the CDR3 DNA reads TGTGCCAGCAGCTTGAAGCGGGAGCCCTACGAGCAGTACTTC. This gives the protein CASSLKREPYEQYF. The chain has TRBV5-4 and TRBJ2-7; 8 bases are shared with TRBD2. V was clipped by 1 base and J by 2 bases; unmatched bases: 2. The germline CDR1 and CDR2 sequences are SGHNT and YYREEE (reference sequence). The CDR3 spans 14 residues.

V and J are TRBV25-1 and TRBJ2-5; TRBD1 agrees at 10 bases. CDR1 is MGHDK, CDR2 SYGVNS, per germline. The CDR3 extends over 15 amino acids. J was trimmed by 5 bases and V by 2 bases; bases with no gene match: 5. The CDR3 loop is CASSEGQGVSETQYF. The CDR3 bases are TGTGCCAGCAGTGAAGGACAGGGGGTGAGCGAGACCCAGTACTTC.

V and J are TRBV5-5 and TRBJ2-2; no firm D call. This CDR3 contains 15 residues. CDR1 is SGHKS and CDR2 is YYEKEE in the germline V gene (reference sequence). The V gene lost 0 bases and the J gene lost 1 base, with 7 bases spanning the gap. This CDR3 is CASSLAPGNTGELFF. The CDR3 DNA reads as TGTGCCAGCAGCTTGGCCCCAGGGAACACCGGGGAGCTGTTTTTT.

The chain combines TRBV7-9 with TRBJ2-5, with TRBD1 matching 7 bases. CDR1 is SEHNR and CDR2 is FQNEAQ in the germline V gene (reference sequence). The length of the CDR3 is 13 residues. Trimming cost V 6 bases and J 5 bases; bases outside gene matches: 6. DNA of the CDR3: TGTGCCAGCAGTACAGGGGTAGGGGAGACCCAGTACTTC. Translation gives CASSTGVGETQYF.